The 27 T cell receptor beta chains reported below all come from one sample, sequenced in a study of breast tumors, draining lymph nodes, adjacent tissues. Breast cancer patients provided tissue from their axillary draining lymph nodes. TCRdb reanalysed the multiplex PCR reads using MiXCR and keeps one entry per CDR3 protein. The sample carries under 350,000 distinct CDR3 sequences, more than 30% recorded once. Sample: axillary lymph node tissue. All receptors derive from a female donor with breast cancer. Some clones in this sample may be carry-over from other donors' samples.

This clonotype was recorded many times. The chain uses TRBV20-1 and TRBJ1-6, with 7 bases that match TRBD1. The CDR3 loop spans 20 amino acids. The junction had 19 bases not matched to a gene; V was cut back by 5 bases and J by 0 bases. Germline-derived CDR1 and CDR2 are DFQATT and SNEGSKA (reference sequence). Here the CDR3 DNA reads TGCAGTGCTTTGAGGCCCCCCCGACAGGGCAGTGGCTCCTATAATTCACCCCTCCACTTT. Amino acids: CSALRPPRQGSGSYNSPLHF.

This clonotype was seen at least ten times. The chain carries TRBV7-6 and TRBJ1-5; perhaps TRBD1 as D (6 bases). CDR3 size: 15 residues. V was trimmed by 1 base and J by 2 bases, leaving 9 bases between them. CDR1 and CDR2 from the germline V gene are SGHVS and FNYEAQ. CDR3 protein: CASSLGTAGNQPQHF. Written as DNA, the CDR3 is TGTGCCAGCAGCTTAGGGACAGCTGGCAATCAGCCCCAGCATTTT. The full variable domain, its missing parts supplied by reference TRBV7-6 and TRBJ1-5, is GAGVSQSPRYKVTKRGQDVALRCDPISGHVSLYWYRQALGQGPEFLTYFNYEAQQDKSGLPNDRFSAERPEGSISTLTIQRTEQRDSAMYRCASSLGTAGNQPQHFGDGTRLSIL.

Turning to this clonotype: This is likely a read error, given that the CDR3 carries no conserved phenylalanine or tryptophan at its end. V usage is TRBV3-1 and J usage is TRBJ1-2; D remains unclear. Trimming cost V 1 base and J 6 bases, with 9 bases left between them. This CDR3 is built from 13 residues. Germline loops: CDR1 LGHDT, CDR2 YNNKEL (reference sequence). The CDR3 is CASSQVRRDGYTL. The CDR3 nucleotides are TGTGCCAGCAGCCAAGTTCGTCGGGATGGCTACACCCTC.

This clonotype was picked up many times. The V call is TRBV6-6, the J call TRBJ1-6; 9 bases are shared with TRBD1. The CDR3 sequence is 16 residues long. Germline trimming cut 2 bases from V and 4 bases from J; bases unmatched to any gene: 3. CDR1 is MNHNY, CDR2 SVGAGI, per germline (reference sequence). The CDR3: CASSYDRGRYNSPLHF. The CDR3 bases are TGTGCCAGCAGTTACGACAGGGGGAGATATAATTCACCCCTCCACTTT.

About this clonotype: One end of the junction does not line up with germline, which may come from a read error. The chain has TRBV6-5 and TRBJ1-3; D unclear. This CDR3 spans 15 amino acids. Germline CDR1 and CDR2: MNHEY and SVGAGI. CDR3 protein: CASSHSVGSGNTIYF. In DNA, the CDR3 is TGTGCCAGCAGTCACTCGGTCGGTTCTGGAAACACCATATATTTT.

This clonotype has ten or more counts. The chain couples TRBV10-2 to TRBJ2-3, with 8 bases matching TRBD2. The germline gives CDR1 WSHSY, CDR2 SAAADI. This CDR3 is built from 14 residues. Trimming at V came to 5 bases and at J to 6 bases, leaving 7 bases not matched to a gene. The CDR3 region has the DNA TGCGCCAGCAGTACCAGCGGGAGTGGGGATACGCAGTATTTT. It is translated as CASSTSGSGDTQYF.

The V gene is TRBV6-2 or TRBV6-3, the J gene TRBJ1-3; D not certain. This CDR3 comprises 15 residues. V lost 7 bases to trimming and J lost 2 bases, with 15 bases between them. Germline V gene lookup returns CDR1 MNHEY and CDR2 SVGEGT. The CDR3 DNA is TGTGCCAGCACTGACCGGGGAGGCACTGGAAACACCATATATTTT. It codes for CASTDRGGTGNTIYF.

This clonotype has a handful of counts. A much larger clonotype is one base distant, so this may be a read error. The V gene is TRBV20-1, the J gene TRBJ2-1, with D perhaps TRBD2 (6 bases). The V gene's germline CDR1 is DFQATT and CDR2 SNEGSKA (reference sequence). The CDR3 totals 16 residues. This CDR3 is CSAGDPSVTPGGEQFF. For the CDR3, the DNA is TGCAGTGCTGGAGATCCTAGCGTCACCCCGGGTGGTGAGCAGTTCTTC.

This clonotype was seen repeatedly, ten times or more. The chain joins TRBV9 to TRBJ2-1; D is unresolved. V lost 3 bases, J lost 9 bases, and 13 bases lay in between. Germline CDR1 and CDR2: SGDLS and YYNGEE. CDR3 size: 13 residues. CDR3 DNA: TGTGCCAGCAGCGCCCTACGAGGCGGTGAGCAGTTCTTC. It specifies CASSALRGGEQFF.

This clonotype was counted at least ten times. CDR3 sequence reads: CASSSAWGIGEKLFF. CDR3 nucleotide sequence: TGTGCCAGCAGCTCCGCGTGGGGAATCGGTGAAAAACTGTTTTTT. This chain uses TRBV7-2 with TRBJ1-4, with no clear D. V was clipped by 4 bases and J by 7 bases, with 16 bases between them. The CDR3 length is 15 residues. CDR1 is SGHTA, CDR2 FQGNSA, per germline.

The V gene is TRBV7-6, the J gene TRBJ2-7; tentatively, D is TRBD1 (6 bases). V was pared by 2 bases and J by 6 bases, with 14 bases between. The CDR3 spans 14 residues. Germline CDR1 SGHVS, CDR2 FNYEAQ. This CDR3 is CASSLNRDHSEQYF. The CDR3 nucleotides read TGTGCCAGCAGCTTAAACAGGGACCACTCCGAGCAGTACTTC.

This clonotype was counted many times. The chain couples TRBV11-2 to TRBJ2-7; D may be TRBD1 (6 bases). Trimming took 5 bases from V and 4 from J, leaving 12 bases between them. CDR3 length equals 13 residues. The germline V gene has CDR1 SGHAT and CDR2 FQNNGV. The CDR3 sequence is CASSDTRGYEQYF. CDR3 DNA sequence: TGTGCCAGCAGCGACACCAGGGGTTACGAGCAGTACTTC.

Regarding this clonotype: This may stem from a read error, because a much larger clone lies one nucleotide away. The V call is TRBV3-1, the J call TRBJ1-4; 7 nucleotides align to TRBD1. Germline V gene lookup returns CDR1 LGHDT and CDR2 YNNKEL (reference sequence). The CDR3 length is 14 residues. Here the CDR3 reads CASSRRQGAEKLSF. CDR3 nucleotides: TGTGCCAGCAGCCGCCGACAGGGTGCGGAAAAACTGTCTTTT.

This clonotype was detected ten times or more. The chain has TRBV7-2 and TRBJ2-7, with D tentatively TRBD2 (5 bases). The CDR3 totals 13 residues. CDR1 SGHTA and CDR2 FQGNSA come from the germline V gene. V lost 6 bases and J 6 bases, leaving 15 bases between the germline ends. The CDR3 nucleotides are TGTGCCAGCAGTCGTTACCATAGCGTCGAGCAGTACTTC. It yields the protein CASSRYHSVEQYF.

This clonotype was recorded many times. V usage is TRBV9 and J usage is TRBJ2-7, with 7 bases aligning to TRBD1. This CDR3 has 15 amino acids. The junction had 10 bases not matched to a gene; V was cut back by 3 bases and J by 4 bases. From germline, CDR1 is SGDLS and CDR2 YYNGEE. The CDR3 DNA reads TGTGCCAGCAGCGAGGGGGCTCCGGACCTATACGAGCAGTACTTC. This translates into CASSEGAPDLYEQYF.

On this clonotype itself: One base away lies a much larger clone, so this may be a sequencing read error. The rearrangement joins TRBV20-1 to TRBJ2-2, with D perhaps TRBD2 (5 bases). Germline CDR1 and CDR2: DFQATT and SNEGSKA (reference sequence). This CDR3 contains 12 residues. This CDR3 reads CSASQRSGELLF. CDR3 sequence (DNA): TGCAGTGCTAGTCAGCGGTCCGGGGAGCTGCTTTTT.

Only one count was recorded for this clonotype. Sequence at one end of the junction differs from germline and may be a read error. The CDR3 coding sequence is TGTGCCAGCAACTTGGGTGGAAACACCATATATTTT. Its protein is CASNLGGNTIYF. The gene calls are TRBV5-6 and TRBJ1-3; D call uncertain. Germline CDR1 reads SGHDT; CDR2 reads YYEEEE. The CDR3 has 12 residues.

The chain is built from TRBV7-9 and TRBJ2-1, with TRBD2 matching over 13 bases. This CDR3 has 17 amino acids. V shed 6 bases, J shed 5 bases, and the junction held 10 bases outside the gene matches. CDR1 is SEHNR and CDR2 is FQNEAQ in the germline V gene (reference sequence). CDR3 in amino acids: CASRPTGTSGNNNEQFF. DNA for the CDR3: TGTGCCAGCAGACCAACCGGGACTAGCGGGAATAACAATGAGCAGTTCTTC.

This clonotype showed up many times. The genes are TRBV19 and TRBJ1-6; no reliable D call. This CDR3 is 17 amino acids long. Germline assignment: CDR1 LNHDA and CDR2 SQIVND (reference sequence). V lost 3 bases, J lost 0 bases, and 12 bases lay in between. In DNA form, the CDR3 reads TGTGCCAGTAGTATTCCCCCGGGGAGCTCCTATAATTCACCCCTCCACTTT. This encodes CASSIPPGSSYNSPLHF.

This clonotype was seen only a few times. J is TRBJ2-7 and V is TRBV27; no clear D gene. V gave up 6 bases and J gave up 6 bases, with 9 bases separating them. Germline V gene sequence: CDR1 MNHEY, CDR2 SMNVEV (reference sequence). There are 11 residues in the CDR3. In nucleotides, the CDR3 is TGTGCCAGCAGGTCGTATGGCGAGCAGTACTTC. Translated, it gives CASRSYGEQYF.

This clonotype was found many times. J is TRBJ1-5 and V is TRBV12-5, with no clear D. The CDR3 has 13 residues. Germline loops: CDR1 LGHNT, CDR2 FRNRAP. V was shortened by 5 bases and J by 4 bases, with 9 bases between the two germline ends. CDR3 sequence reads: CASGPSGNQPQHF. Written as DNA, the CDR3 is TGTGCTAGTGGTCCCTCTGGGAATCAGCCCCAGCATTTT.

This clonotype was seen repeatedly, ten times or more. The chain is built from TRBV6-4 and TRBJ2-1, with 7 bases fitting TRBD2. This CDR3 is 16 amino acids long. Germline V gene sequence: CDR1 MRHNA, CDR2 SNTAGT. The trim removed 5 bases at V and 7 bases at J, leaving 14 bases unmatched. The CDR3 region has the DNA TGTGCCAGCAGTCCGGCTAGCGGCTCGAGGAGGAATGAGCAGTTCTTC. It specifies CASSPASGSRRNEQFF.

At least ten counts were recorded for this clonotype. This chain links TRBV5-5 with TRBJ2-2, with D tentatively TRBD1 (6 bases). CDR1 and CDR2 (germline): SGHKS, YYEKEE (reference sequence). The CDR3 loop spans 15 amino acids. Trimming stripped 4 bases from V and 4 bases from J, with 14 bases between. This chain's CDR3 is CASSPETGSTGELFF. Here the CDR3 DNA reads TGTGCCAGCAGCCCCGAAACAGGGTCCACCGGGGAGCTGTTTTTT.

This clonotype was found many times. The DNA of the CDR3 is TGTGCCAGCAGTTACGGGTTCTCTGGGGCCAACGTCCTGACTTTC. It translates to CASSYGFSGANVLTF. The genes are TRBV6-5 and TRBJ2-6, with D unresolved. The CDR3 totals 15 residues. Deletions cut 2 bases from V and 0 bases from J, with 5 bases between. CDR1 and CDR2 (germline): MNHEY, SVGAGI.

The chain couples TRBV27 to TRBJ2-3, with a tentative D call TRBD2 (5 bases). CDR1 MNHEY and CDR2 SMNVEV come from the germline V gene (reference sequence). This CDR3 is 14 amino acids long. Trimming left V 4 bases short and J 0 bases short, with 8 bases between. The CDR3 nucleotides read TGTGCCAGCAGTTACCGGACTAGCACAGATACGCAGTATTTT. It is translated as CASSYRTSTDTQYF.

Ten or more counts support this clonotype. The CDR3 DNA reads as TGTGCCAGCAGCGTACGGTCGGCTGGAAACACCATATATTTT. Residues: CASSVRSAGNTIYF. The V call is TRBV7-2, the J call TRBJ1-3; D ambiguous. Trimming stripped 5 bases from V and 2 bases from J, with 10 bases between. Germline-derived CDR1 and CDR2 are SGHTA and FQGNSA. This CDR3 is built from 14 residues.

The chain has TRBV6-4 and TRBJ2-2; a weak D match, TRBD2 (6 bases). Trimming cost V 7 bases and J 2 bases, with 14 bases left between them. Germline V gene lookup returns CDR1 MRHNA and CDR2 SNTAGT. This CDR3 comprises 15 residues. CDR3 in amino acids: CASTRRRENTGELFF. For the CDR3, the DNA is TGTGCCAGCACGAGGCGGCGGGAAAACACCGGGGAGCTGTTTTTT.